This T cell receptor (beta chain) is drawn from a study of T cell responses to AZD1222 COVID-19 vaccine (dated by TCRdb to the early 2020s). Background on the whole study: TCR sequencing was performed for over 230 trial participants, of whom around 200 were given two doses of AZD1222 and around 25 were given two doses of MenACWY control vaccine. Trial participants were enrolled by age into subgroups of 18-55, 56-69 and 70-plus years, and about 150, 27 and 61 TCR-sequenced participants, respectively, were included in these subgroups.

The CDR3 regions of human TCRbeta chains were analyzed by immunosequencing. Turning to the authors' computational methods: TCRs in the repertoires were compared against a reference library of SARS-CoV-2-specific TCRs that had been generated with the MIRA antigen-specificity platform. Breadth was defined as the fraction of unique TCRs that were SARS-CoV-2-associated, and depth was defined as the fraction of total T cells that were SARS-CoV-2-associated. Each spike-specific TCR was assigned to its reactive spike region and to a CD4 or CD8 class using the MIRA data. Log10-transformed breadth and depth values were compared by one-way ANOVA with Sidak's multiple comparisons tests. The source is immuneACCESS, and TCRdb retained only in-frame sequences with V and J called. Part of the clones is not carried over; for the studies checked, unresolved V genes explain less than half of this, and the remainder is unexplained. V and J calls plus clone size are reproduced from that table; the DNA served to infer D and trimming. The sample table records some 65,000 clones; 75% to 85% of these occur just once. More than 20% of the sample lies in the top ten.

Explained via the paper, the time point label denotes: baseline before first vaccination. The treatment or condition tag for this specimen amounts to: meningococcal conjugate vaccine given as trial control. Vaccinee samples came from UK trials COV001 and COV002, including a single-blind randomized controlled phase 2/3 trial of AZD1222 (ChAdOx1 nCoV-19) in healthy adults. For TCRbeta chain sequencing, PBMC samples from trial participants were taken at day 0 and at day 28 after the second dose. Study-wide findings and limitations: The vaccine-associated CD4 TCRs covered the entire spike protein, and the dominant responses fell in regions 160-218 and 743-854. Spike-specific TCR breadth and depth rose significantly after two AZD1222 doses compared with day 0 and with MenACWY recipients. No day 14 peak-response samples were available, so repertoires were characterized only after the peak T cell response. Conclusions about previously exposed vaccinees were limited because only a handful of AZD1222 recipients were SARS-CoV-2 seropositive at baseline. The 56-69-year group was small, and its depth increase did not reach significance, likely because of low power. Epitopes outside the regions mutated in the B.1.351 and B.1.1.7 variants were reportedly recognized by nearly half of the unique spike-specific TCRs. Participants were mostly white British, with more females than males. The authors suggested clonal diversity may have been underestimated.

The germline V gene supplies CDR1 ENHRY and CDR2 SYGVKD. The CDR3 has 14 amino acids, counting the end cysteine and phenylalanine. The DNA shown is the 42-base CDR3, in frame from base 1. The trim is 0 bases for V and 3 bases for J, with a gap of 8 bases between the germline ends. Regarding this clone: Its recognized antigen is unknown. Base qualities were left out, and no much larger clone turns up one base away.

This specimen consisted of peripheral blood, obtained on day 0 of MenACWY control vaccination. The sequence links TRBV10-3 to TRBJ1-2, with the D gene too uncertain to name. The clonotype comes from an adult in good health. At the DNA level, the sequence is TGTGCCATCAGTGAGTCCGTCGCGGACTATGGCTACACCTTC. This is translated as CAISESVADYGYTF.